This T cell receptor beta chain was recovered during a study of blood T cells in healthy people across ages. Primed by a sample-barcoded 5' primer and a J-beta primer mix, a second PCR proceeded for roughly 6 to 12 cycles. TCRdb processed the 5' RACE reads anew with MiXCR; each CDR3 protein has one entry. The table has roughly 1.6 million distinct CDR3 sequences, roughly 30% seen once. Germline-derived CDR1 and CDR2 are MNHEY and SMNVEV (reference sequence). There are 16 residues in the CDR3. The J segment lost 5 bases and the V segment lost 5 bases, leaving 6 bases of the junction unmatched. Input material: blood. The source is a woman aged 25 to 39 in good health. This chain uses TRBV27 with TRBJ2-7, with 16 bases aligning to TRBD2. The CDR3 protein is CASSPGTSGGANEQYF. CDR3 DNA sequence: TGTGCCAGCAGTCCGGGGACTAGCGGGGGGGCGAACGAGCAGTACTTC.